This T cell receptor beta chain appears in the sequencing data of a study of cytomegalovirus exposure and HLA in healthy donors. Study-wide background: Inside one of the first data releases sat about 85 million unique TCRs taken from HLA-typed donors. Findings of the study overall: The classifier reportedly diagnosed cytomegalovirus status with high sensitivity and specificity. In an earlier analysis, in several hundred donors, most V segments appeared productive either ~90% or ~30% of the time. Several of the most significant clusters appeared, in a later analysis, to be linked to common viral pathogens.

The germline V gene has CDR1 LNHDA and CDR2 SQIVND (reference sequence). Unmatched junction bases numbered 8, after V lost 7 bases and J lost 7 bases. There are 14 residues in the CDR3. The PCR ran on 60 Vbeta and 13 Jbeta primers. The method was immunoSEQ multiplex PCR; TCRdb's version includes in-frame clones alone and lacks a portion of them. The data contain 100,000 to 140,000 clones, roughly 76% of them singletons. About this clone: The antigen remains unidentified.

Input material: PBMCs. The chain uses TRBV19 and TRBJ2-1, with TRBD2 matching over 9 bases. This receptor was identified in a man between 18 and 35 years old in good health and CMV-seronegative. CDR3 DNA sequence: TGTGCCAGTAAAGACACTAGCGGGCGAAATGAGCAGTTCTTC. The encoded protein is CASKDTSGRNEQFF.